This T cell receptor beta chain was recovered during a study of blood T cell repertoires in COVID-19. Study as a whole: Researchers got acute and convalescent COVID-19 samples from the United States, Italy and Spain. Sources were T cells, B-cell-depleted T cells, or PBMCs; the material itself was cDNA or gDNA.

This CDR3 is built from 14 residues. The germline V gene encodes CDR1 SGHNT and CDR2 YYREEE (reference sequence). Trimming at V came to 1 base and at J to 7 bases, leaving 8 bases not matched to a gene. This clone appeared once. Libraries were prepared by immunoSEQ multiplex PCR; TCRdb keeps only in-frame clonotypes and omits some of them. The table has 66,000 or so clones, roughly 77% seen once; the top ten hold 9% to 10%. This clonotype was obtained from a human donor in a cohort sampled during active COVID-19. The chain recombines TRBV5-4 with TRBJ2-7, with 7 nucleotides matching TRBD2. Sequenced: peripheral blood. DNA for the CDR3: TGTGCCAGCAGCTTGAGAGGTGGGGGGGGAGAGCAGTACTTC. Encoded protein: CASSLRGGGGEQYF.